Listed below are T cell receptor beta chains from one sample, sequenced in a study of cytomegalovirus exposure and HLA in healthy donors. The method was immunoSEQ multiplex PCR; TCRdb's version includes in-frame clones alone and lacks a portion of them. The data show 60,000 to 85,000 clones, 75% to 80% seen once. What was sequenced was PBMCs. The receptors derive from a man between 40 and 49 years old in good health and CMV-seronegative. CDR3s include the opening cysteine and the closing phenylalanine or tryptophan.

V gene	J gene	CDR3 protein
TRBV5-1	TRBJ1-3	CASSPFGQNRAGNTIYF
TRBV6-5	TRBJ2-3	CASSYSYRARTDTQYF
TRBV13	TRBJ1-6	CASSLEGQGAVNSPPHF
TRBV11-2	TRBJ1-2	CASSFGGTYGYTF
TRBV9	TRBJ1-2	CASSRLVGGHGYTF
TRBV5-8	TRBJ1-5	CASSRLTGLQHF
TRBV7-9	TRBJ1-4	CASSSNLRLNEKLFF
TRBV7-3	TRBJ1-6	CASSLQGAGNSPLHF
TRBV5-1	TRBJ2-3	CASYHGTGPITDTQYF
TRBV27	TRBJ1-4	CASSRGGPNEKLFF
TRBV19	TRBJ2-2	CASRPWRGTGELFF
TRBV7-9	TRBJ2-5	CASSPRAGGGDFETQYF
TRBV5-6	TRBJ1-1	CASSSSPGQMNTEAFF
TRBV4-2	TRBJ2-5	CASSQGQGGETQYF
TRBV28	TRBJ2-5	CASRPRDRDETQYF
TRBV29-1	TRBJ1-1	CSASNTEAFF
TRBV7-9	TRBJ1-3	CASSTDISGNTIYF
TRBV7-2	TRBJ1-5	CASSLVREGQPQHF
TRBV11-2	TRBJ1-4	CASSPWEGYGGKLFF
TRBV29-1	TRBJ2-3	CSVHLQGPDTQYF
TRBV6-1	TRBJ2-1	CASSGLVAAYYNEQFF
TRBV6-1	TRBJ2-7	CASSKGLTTSYEQYF
TRBV6-5	TRBJ1-2	CASSYTTDRGDGYTF
TRBV11-3	TRBJ2-7	CASSSGVNSYEQYF
TRBV19	TRBJ1-2	CASKETDYGYTF
TRBV7-2	TRBJ1-3	CASSPYSGNTIYF
TRBV6-6	TRBJ1-2	CASSYPQGGGYTF
TRBV11-2	TRBJ2-3	CASSPNPISTDTQYF